This T cell receptor beta chain was recovered during a study of shared clonotypes between healthy human individuals (dated by TCRdb to 2019 to 2021). Broadly, across the study: The cohort included a few men and a couple of women between 18 and 49 years of age. To estimate repertoire size and how much clonotypes are shared between individuals, the study performed deep sequencing of blood TCR repertoires from about five healthy adults. For each donor, CD4 naive and CD4 memory were each run on three plates, CD8 naive on two plates, and CD8 memory on one plate. To increase sequencing depth and limit assay-specific biases, different laboratories used diverse techniques to prepare libraries and sequence TCR repertoires. Between about 0.8 and 9 billion PBMCs per donor were obtained by leukapheresis.

Regarding this clone: Its antigen remains undetermined. Base qualities are not at hand, and no much larger clone is one base apart.

V is pared back by 0 bases and J by 0 bases, with 9 bases lying between the germline termini. For CDR1 and CDR2, the germline V gene lists MGHRA and YSYEKL. Spanning cysteine to phenylalanine, the CDR3 consists of 15 amino acids. Left in the record is the CDR3 DNA by itself, 45 bases read in frame from the first base. TCR CDR3 regions were amplified from genomic DNA by multiplex PCR using the deep immunoSEQ assay. Extracted genomic DNA from each cell subset was distributed evenly across all wells of several immunoSEQ 96-well plates, and each plate was treated as a replicate. For sorted subsets, 150 to 200 ng genomic DNA, equal to approximately 30,000 T cell genomes, was loaded into each replicate PCR. The purified libraries were quantified using a Qubit 3.0 fluorometer, sized with a Bioanalyzer 2100, and then quantified again using the KAPA Library Quantification kit. Every immunoSEQ 96-well plate was sequenced on a separate single-read 150-cycle Illumina NextSeq 550 flow cell. In the paper's pipeline: Because the immunoSEQ output included only junctional sequences and no quality scores, the filtering could not be the same as the filtering used for full-length reads. Sequences were annotated with PyIR, a Python wrapper for IgBLAST v1.9, and V/J genes and CDR3 were assigned using IMGT germline references. Reads were filtered out if the reads had weak V/J assignments (E-value above 1e-6), no CDR3, stop codons, out-of-frame junctions, or ambiguous translated residues. A V3J clonotype was defined by an identical inferred V gene, J gene, and CDR3 amino acid sequence. Percentage overlap between repertoires was calculated by dividing the number of shared unique clonotypes by the size of the smaller repertoire. Repertoire richness was assessed with RTK rarefaction, the Chao1 estimator, and Recon v2.1 estimates of unobserved clonotypes. OLGA was used to compute generation probabilities for all TCRbeta clonotypes that the gDNA method yielded from a few donors. Sourced from immuneACCESS, this table was stored by TCRdb with only in-frame sequences that have V and J called. A share of the clones is absent; for the studies checked, an unresolved V gene accounts for under half, and the remainder has no known explanation. V, J and clone size were drawn from that table, and D and trimming were deduced from the DNA. In all, the sample holds hundreds of thousands of clones, and approximately 97% of those were seen once. Jointly, the top ten make up 0.057% of the sample.

Broader findings and caveats from the paper: Pairwise subsampling indicated that sequencing depth was expected to affect the degree of clonotype sharing among donors. Compared with non-shared clonotypes, clonotypes shared by all four sorted-subset donors had higher generation probabilities. Because the study included a small number of donors, the genetic and exposure-history diversity represented was limited. Naive subsets generally had larger estimated clonotype richness than memory subsets. Sharing across a handful of donors was observed for 4.5% to 6.5% of naive CD4, about 3.2% of naive CD8, roughly 2.4% of memory CD4, and about 0.4% of memory CD8 clonotypes. Rarefaction of sorted-subset datasets indicated incomplete sequencing despite the large sequencing depth. Sampling was limited to blood, and TCR repertoires in tissue likely differ from TCR repertoires in blood.

Healthy HIV-negative adults with no recently reported acute infections or vaccinations were included as donors. Every donor was a Caucasian adult living in Nashville, Tennessee, USA. CD4+ T cells were enriched by magnetic negative selection; naive cells were then positively selected on CD45RA, and the negative fraction formed the memory subset. Blood was collected by leukapheresis, and PBMCs were isolated by Ficoll-Histopaque density gradient centrifugation and then cryopreserved in liquid nitrogen vapor phase. Analytical flow cytometry was used to check the purity and quantity of every magnetically sorted T cell population. Genomic DNA was isolated from every sorted fraction and measured by UV absorbance on a Nanodrop 2000c.

Recombination linked TRBV4-1 to TRBJ2-7; the D gene is not confidently resolved. This clonotype originated in a woman under 40 in good health. The material sequenced was naive CD4+ T cells sorted from blood. In the paper's terms, the cell subset or site label means: CD45RA+ positively selected. In nucleotides, the sequence is TGCGCCAGCAGCCAAGAAAGAAAGGGCTCCTACGAGCAGTACTTC. It translates to CASSQERKGSYEQYF.